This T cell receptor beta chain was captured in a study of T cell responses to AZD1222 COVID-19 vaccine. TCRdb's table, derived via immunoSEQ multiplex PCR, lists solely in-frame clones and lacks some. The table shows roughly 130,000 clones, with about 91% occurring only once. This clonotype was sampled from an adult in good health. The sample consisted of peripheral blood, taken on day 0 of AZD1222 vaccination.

The CDR3 region is CASSVAGSGYTTGELFF. DNA for the CDR3: TGTGCCAGCAGCGTAGCTGGGAGCGGATACACCACCGGGGAGCTGTTTTTT. The chain is built from TRBV9 and TRBJ2-2, with D perhaps TRBD2 (5 bases). V lost 0 bases to trimming and J lost 4 bases, with 16 bases between them. The CDR3 consists of 17 residues. Per the germline V gene, CDR1 is SGDLS and CDR2 is YYNGEE. Drawing the rest from reference TRBV9 and TRBJ2-2, the complete variable domain is DSGVTQTPKHLITATGQRVTLRCSPRSGDLSVYWYQQSLDQGLQFLIQYYNGEERAKGNILERFSAQQFPDLHSELNLSSLELGDSALYFCASSVAGSGYTTGELFFGEGSRLTVL.